This TCR beta chain was recorded in a study of T-cell reconstitution after alpha-beta-depleted transplantation in children. Study-wide results and caveats: Expanded graft clones, several hundred of them, were reportedly the source of alpha-beta T cells about two months after transplant. Among T cells one year after transplant, newly produced cells accounted for most counts and diversity. Surviving recipient T cells and thymic progenitors produced the high day-60 TCRbeta diversity seen in some patients.

This clonotype turned up a few times. Antigen unknown. This CDR3 is built from 17 residues. Losses at the gene ends were 2 bases for V and 0 bases for J; bases not matched to a gene: 5. Germline V CDR1 and CDR2: MNHEY, SVGAGI. Preparing the TCRbeta library involved the use of unique molecular identifiers. MiXCR was run by TCRdb on the PCR reads, yielding one entry per CDR3 protein. The sample lists about 98,000 distinct CDR3 sequences, roughly 7.6% occurring once. Material: PBMCs, obtained before TCRalphabeta/CD19-depleted stem cell transplant. The V gene is TRBV6-5, the J gene TRBJ2-7; 12 nucleotides align to TRBD1. The receptor was derived from a boy younger than 10 with acute lymphoblastic leukemia, due to receive a stem cell transplant. The CDR3 reads CASSYGTGGSSSYEQYF. DNA for the CDR3: TGTGCCAGCAGTTACGGGACAGGGGGCTCGAGCTCCTACGAGCAGTACTTC.